The entry below describes one T cell receptor beta chain. Per the original data handling: Reference gene primer amplification in the assay estimated nucleated cell counts. Libraries were prepared by immunoSEQ multiplex PCR; TCRdb keeps only in-frame clonotypes and omits some of them. The DNA gave D and trimming, while V, J and clone size come from that table. Here the sample spans 250,000 to 350,000 clones, 89% being singletons. Participants' reported clinical history set cohort assignment. This sample was included in a study of blood T cell repertoires in COVID-19. Turning to the study itself: Samples of COVID-19 (acute and convalescent) were obtained from the United States, Italy and Spain.

Germline CDR1 is KGHDR and CDR2 is SFDVKD. With V trimmed by 4 bases and J by 0 bases, 1 base remained unmatched. The CDR3 spans 14 residues. Sequenced input: PBMCs or T cells enriched from blood (not recorded which). The genes are TRBV24-1 and TRBJ1-1, with TRBD1 matching over 7 bases. This clonotype was sampled from a woman aged 45-59 years who had been exposed to COVID-19. In nucleotides, the CDR3 is TGTGCCACCAGTGAGGGACAGCTGAACACTGAAGCTTTCTTT. Its protein product is CATSEGQLNTEAFF.